One sample yielded the 24 T cell receptor beta chains listed below, sequenced in a study of neurological immune-mediated disorders. In TCRdb, the 5' RACE reads were re-called with MiXCR into one record per CDR3 protein. The sample lists 45,000 to 50,000 distinct CDR3 sequences, around 4.3% occurring once. Source material: PBMCs. Every receptor here comes from a woman aged 60-75 years with multiple sclerosis.

This rearrangement joins TRBV24-1 to TRBJ2-7; no clear D gene. The V gene's germline CDR1 is KGHDR and CDR2 SFDVKD. V was cut by 3 bases and J by 0 bases, with 14 bases left in between. This CDR3 comprises 16 residues. In DNA, the CDR3 is TGTGCCACCAGTGATCCGCCTAGGACGGGCTCCTACGAGCAGTACTTC. Amino acid sequence: CATSDPPRTGSYEQYF.

The sample holds many counts of this clonotype. The chain has TRBV3-1 and TRBJ1-6; D is possibly TRBD1 (5 bases). This CDR3 spans 13 amino acids. CDR1 LGHDT and CDR2 YNNKEL come from the germline V gene (reference sequence). V lost 0 bases and J 10 bases, leaving 7 bases between the germline ends. In DNA, the CDR3 is TGTGCCAGCAGCCAAGAGGGGGAATCACCCCTCCACTTT. Translation: CASSQEGESPLHF.

This clonotype was counted many times. The chain links TRBV9 to TRBJ2-2; tentatively, D is TRBD2 (6 bases). The CDR3 has 14 amino acids. Germline V gene data show CDR1 as SGDLS and CDR2 as YYNGEE. Trimming removed 4 bases at V and 4 bases at J, with 11 bases between. Here the CDR3 reads CASSLGGGTGELFF. CDR3 nucleotides: TGTGCCAGCAGCTTGGGGGGAGGCACCGGGGAGCTGTTTTTT.

This clonotype has at least ten counts. The V call is TRBV9, the J call TRBJ2-1; tentatively, D is TRBD2 (6 bases). With 0 bases removed from V and 0 bases from J, the gap between germline ends came to 16 bases. Germline V CDR1 and CDR2: SGDLS, YYNGEE. The CDR3 runs 18 residues. Here the CDR3 reads CASSVDGGRTSSYNEQFF. CDR3 bases: TGTGCCAGCAGCGTAGATGGGGGGAGGACCAGCTCCTACAATGAGCAGTTCTTC.

In this sample, this clonotype turned up many times. The V gene is TRBV5-1, the J gene TRBJ2-2; D gene uncertain. V shed 2 bases and J shed 4 bases, with 9 bases lying between them. Germline V CDR1 and CDR2: SGHRS, YFSETQ. The CDR3 consists of 14 residues. CDR3 in amino acids: CASSFSPGTGELFF. In DNA, the CDR3 is TGCGCCAGCAGCTTTTCCCCTGGCACCGGGGAGCTGTTTTTT.

This clonotype was counted at least ten times. The J gene is TRBJ2-7, the V gene TRBV20-1; TRBD2 is a possible D gene (6 bases). V was pared by 5 bases and J by 6 bases, with 20 bases between. Germline V gives CDR1 DFQATT, CDR2 SNEGSKA (reference sequence). This CDR3 region has 14 residues. CDR3 in DNA: TGCAGTGCTGCAAACCCCGGGACTCCAAGCGAGCAGTACGTC. Amino acids: CSAANPGTPSEQYV.

At least ten counts were recorded for this clonotype. The CDR3 loop is CASSYSTFQPQHF. CDR3 nucleotide sequence: TGTGCCAGCAGTTACAGCACATTTCAGCCCCAGCATTTT. The chain carries TRBV6-5 and TRBJ1-5; D uncertain. Germline V CDR1 and CDR2: MNHEY, SVGAGI. Trimming left V 2 bases short and J 6 bases short, with 8 bases between. This CDR3 is built from 13 residues.

At least ten counts were recorded for this clonotype. The CDR3 DNA sequence: TGTGCCAGCAGTTACAGGACAGGGGTGGACACTGAAGCTTTCTTT. Residues: CASSYRTGVDTEAFF. The chain links TRBV6-6 to TRBJ1-1, with 9 bases matching TRBD1. V trimming: 2 bases; J trimming: 3 bases; junction bases outside the gene matches: 4. CDR1 MNHNY and CDR2 SVGAGI come from the germline V gene (reference sequence). The CDR3 sequence is 15 residues long.

At least ten counts were recorded for this clonotype. The V call is TRBV20-1, the J call TRBJ1-2; D is perhaps TRBD1 (5 bases). Trimming shortened V by 3 bases and J by 6 bases, and 17 bases separated the two germline ends. The CDR3 is 14 amino acids. CDR1 and CDR2 from the germline V gene are DFQATT and SNEGSKA (reference sequence). The CDR3 DNA reads as TGCAGTGCTAGGAAGGAACAGTTGGGGGATGGCTACACCTTC. Translation gives CSARKEQLGDGYTF.

Only a few counts were recorded for this clonotype. V is TRBV20-1 and J is TRBJ2-1, with TRBD2 as a possible D gene (5 bases). Germline-derived CDR1 and CDR2 are DFQATT and SNEGSKA (reference sequence). V was cut by 7 bases and J by 0 bases, with 19 bases left in between. This CDR3 spans 16 amino acids. In DNA form, the CDR3 reads TGCAGTGTTTTCCCCCGAGAGCGGAGCTCCTACAATGAGCAGTTCTTC. This encodes CSVFPRERSSYNEQFF.

Many counts were recorded for this clonotype. The J gene is TRBJ2-1, the V gene TRBV9; 7 nucleotides agree with TRBD2. The CDR3 contains 14 residues. V trimming: 4 bases; J trimming: 9 bases; junction bases outside the gene matches: 10. Per the germline V gene, CDR1 is SGDLS and CDR2 is YYNGEE. CDR3 loop: CASSPTNPSGEQFF. The CDR3 DNA is TGTGCCAGCAGCCCCACAAACCCTAGCGGTGAGCAGTTCTTC.

This clonotype was counted a few times. CDR3 sequence reads: CASSLVEGEANYGYTF. The CDR3 nucleotides read TGTGCCAGCAGCTTGGTTGAGGGGGAAGCTAACTATGGCTACACCTTC. The chain links TRBV5-6 to TRBJ1-2, with D possibly matching TRBD1 (6 bases). The V gene lost 0 bases and the J gene lost 0 bases, with 12 bases spanning the gap. CDR3 length: 16 amino acids. Germline V gene lookup returns CDR1 SGHDT and CDR2 YYEEEE. Full variable domain (missing parts from reference TRBV5-6 and TRBJ1-2): DAGVTQSPTHLIKTRGQQVTLRCSPKSGHDTVSWYQQALGQGPQFIFQYYEEEERQRGNFPDRFSGHQFPNYSSELNVNALLLGDSALYLCASSLVEGEANYGYTFGSGTRLTVV.

This clonotype appeared many times. This rearrangement joins TRBV10-1 to TRBJ2-5; 13 positions agree with TRBD2. After removal of 8 bases from V and 5 bases from J, the junction contained 14 bases not matched to a gene. The CDR3 length is 17 residues. Germline CDR1 reads WNHNN; CDR2 reads SYGVQD (reference sequence). CDR3 DNA: TGCGCCAGCGGCCCCAGACTAGCGGGAGGCCGAGGGGAGACCCAGTACTTC. It encodes CASGPRLAGGRGETQYF.

This clonotype was detected ten times or more. The chain links TRBV20-1 to TRBJ2-7; D gene unclear. The CDR3 has 13 amino acids. Trimming left V 1 base short and J 7 bases short, with 14 bases between. Germline CDR1 and CDR2: DFQATT and SNEGSKA (reference sequence). CDR3 DNA: TGCAGTGCTAGAGTGCCAGCTACGGGTGAGCAGTACTTC. Translated, it gives CSARVPATGEQYF.

The sample holds many counts of this clonotype. The genes are TRBV7-2 and TRBJ2-5; D gene uncertain. Trimming cost V 1 base and J 1 base, with 4 bases left between them. Per germline, CDR1 SGHTA and CDR2 FQGNSA. This CDR3 region has 13 residues. The CDR3 reads CASSLGAQETQYF. For the CDR3, the DNA is TGTGCCAGCAGCTTAGGTGCCCAAGAGACCCAGTACTTC. The whole variable domain, filled in from reference TRBV7-2 and TRBJ2-5, reads GAGVSQSPSNKVTEKGKDVELRCDPISGHTALYWYRQSLGQGLEFLIYFQGNSAPDKSGLPSDRFSAERTGGSVSTLTIQRTQQEDSAVYLCASSLGAQETQYFGPGTRLLVL.

This clonotype occurred many times. This rearrangement joins TRBV28 to TRBJ2-5, with 8 bases fitting TRBD2. CDR3 length: 14 residues. The V and J ends lost 1 base and 5 bases, in that order; junction bases with no gene match: 3. Germline V gene sequence: CDR1 MDHEN, CDR2 SYDVKM. The CDR3 coding sequence is TGTGCCAGCAGTTTATTTAGCGGGGCGGAGACCCAGTACTTC. This sequence encodes CASSLFSGAETQYF.

This clonotype was seen at least ten times. V gene TRBV15 combines with J gene TRBJ2-2; 7 bases agree with TRBD1. Germline-derived CDR1 and CDR2 are LNHNV and YYDKDF (reference sequence). The CDR3 contains 15 residues. V lost 6 bases, J lost 2 bases, and 6 bases stayed unmatched. The CDR3 spells CATREDRENTGELFF. The CDR3 DNA sequence: TGTGCCACCAGGGAAGACAGGGAAAACACCGGGGAGCTGTTTTTT.

There are many counts of this clonotype. The rearrangement joins TRBV20-1 to TRBJ1-4; no firm D call. This CDR3 is built from 13 residues. Germline CDR1 DFQATT, CDR2 SNEGSKA (reference sequence). Trimming left V 5 bases short and J 8 bases short, with 15 bases between. CDR3 amino acids: CSAPGWADEKLFF. The CDR3 DNA reads TGCAGTGCTCCCGGCTGGGCGGACGAAAAACTGTTTTTT.

This rearrangement joins TRBV10-2 to TRBJ2-2; TRBD1 matches 8 bases. V was pared by 6 bases and J by 6 bases, with 6 bases of the junction left unmatched. Germline V CDR1 and CDR2: WSHSY, SAAADI. The CDR3 totals 14 residues. CDR3 sequence (DNA): TGCGCCAGCAGCGATACGACAGGGGCCGGGGAGCTGTTTTTT. It translates to CASSDTTGAGELFF.

This clonotype was counted between two and nine times. The chain employs TRBV7-2 and TRBJ2-3, with TRBD2 matching over 8 bases. Per germline, CDR1 SGHTA and CDR2 FQGNSA. The CDR3 covers 15 residues. After removal of 0 bases from V and 4 bases from J, the junction contained 3 bases not matched to a gene. CDR3 amino acids: CASSLALAAADTQYF. The CDR3 DNA sequence: TGTGCCAGCAGCTTAGCACTAGCGGCGGCAGATACGCAGTATTTT.

This clonotype showed up many times. One end of the junction fails to match germline, which may point to a read error. This sequence joins TRBV20-1 and TRBJ1-5, with D tentatively TRBD1 (5 bases). The CDR3 runs to 11 residues. Germline lookup yields CDR1 DFQATT and CDR2 SNEGSKA (reference sequence). The CDR3 nucleotides read TGCAGTGCTACCCGGGGGGAGCCCCAGAATTTT. Translation: CSATRGEPQNF.

This clonotype was counted many times. V usage is TRBV11-2 and J usage is TRBJ2-7, with no clear D. CDR1 is SGHAT, CDR2 FQNNGV, per germline. The ends were cut back, 0 bases at V and 6 bases at J, with 9 bases in the middle. CDR3 length: 13 amino acids. The DNA of the CDR3 is TGTGCCAGCAGCTTAGATCTCATGACCGAGCAGTACGTC. It specifies CASSLDLMTEQYV.

This clonotype was detected ten times or more. CDR3 residues: CSATGTNEKLFF. The CDR3 coding sequence is TGCAGTGCTACGGGGACTAATGAAAAACTGTTTTTT. This sequence joins TRBV20-1 and TRBJ1-4; unclear D gene. V gave up 4 bases and J gave up 2 bases, with 5 bases separating them. The germline V gene has CDR1 DFQATT and CDR2 SNEGSKA (reference sequence). The CDR3 has 12 amino acids.

The chain is built from TRBV5-1 and TRBJ1-1; TRBD1 matches at 7 bases. This CDR3 contains 14 residues. J gave up 4 bases and V 3 bases, and 6 bases lay outside the gene matches. Germline V gene sequence: CDR1 SGHRS, CDR2 YFSETQ. The CDR3 here is CASSSGQDSTEAFF. The CDR3, as DNA: TGCGCCAGCAGCTCCGGACAGGATTCCACTGAAGCTTTCTTT.